This TCR beta chain emerged from a study of human T cells and chemical hapten exposure. Findings and limits, study-wide: There was a positive correlation between PT1 expanded TCR counts and patch test score. Expanded TCRs created a significantly greater count of big CDR3 similarity clusters than controls did. Donors' alopecia may make their immune response differ from healthy people's.

In TCRdb, the RACE reads were re-called with MiXCR into one record per CDR3 protein. The sample has some 89,000 distinct CDR3 sequences, roughly 10% seen once. This CDR3 is 11 amino acids long. Trimming removed 8 bases at V and 6 bases at J, with 13 bases between. CDR1 and CDR2 from the germline V gene are GTSNPN and SVGIG (reference sequence). This clonotype was seen ten or more times. Its cognate antigen is unknown. Time point defined: patch test 2, 6 weeks after DPC sensitization. Treatment defined: therapeutic diphenylcyclopropenone sensitization with weekly scalp DPC. Total RNA was isolated from unfractionated whole blood.

This clonotype was sampled from a woman in her thirties with alopecia areata. Some clones in this sample may be carry-over from other donors' samples. The rearrangement uses TRBV30 and TRBJ1-1, with D perhaps TRBD1 (5 bases). The sequences come from whole blood, collected in connection with sensitization to the hapten diphenylcyclopropenone (DPC). The CDR3 DNA follows: TGTGCCATAGGGACCGGCGCTGAAGCTTTCTTT. Its protein product is CAIGTGAEAFF.